This T cell receptor (beta chain) was sequenced during a study of cytomegalovirus exposure and HLA in healthy donors. Study outcomes and limitations: In vitro, a few CMV-associated chains proved specific for CMV antigens.

On this clone itself: Its antigen remains unknown.

Sequencing was performed with immunoSEQ multiplex PCR; in TCRdb, only in-frame clones are kept and a portion is missing. This repertoire shows around 49,000 clones, about 94% found once; its top ten account for 6.5% to 9.5%. The material sequenced was PBMCs. The receptor comes from a woman between 18 and 29 years old in good health and CMV-seropositive.

CDR3 DNA sequence: TGTGCCAGCTCACCACCCCTAGCGGGAGGCTACGAGCAGTACTTC. Residues: CASSPPLAGGYEQYF. V is TRBV18 and J is TRBJ2-7; 11 nucleotides line up with TRBD2. The V gene's germline CDR1 is KGHSH and CDR2 LQKENI. J lost 3 bases, V lost 0 bases, and 1 base had no gene match. The CDR3 extends over 15 amino acids.